Here is one TCR beta chain with its context. Using immunoSEQ multiplex PCR, the repertoire was profiled, and TCRdb retains in-frame clones only, with some absent. The sample has about 300,000 clones, more than 75% seen once; the top ten hold approximately 0.94%. The sample originates from a study of cytomegalovirus exposure and HLA in healthy donors. About the study: The approximately 120 validation repertoires, a later analysis reported, used the same platform as the approximately 700 first-cohort repertoires.

The trim removed 0 bases at V and 2 bases at J, leaving 1 base unmatched. Germline CDR1 and CDR2: WSHSY and SAAADI. This CDR3 contains 16 residues. The rearrangement joins TRBV10-2 to TRBJ2-3, with 11 bases that match TRBD2. The clonotype comes from a woman aged 18 to 35 in good health and CMV-seronegative. Sample: PBMCs. The DNA for the CDR3 is TGCGCCAGCAGTGAGTCTAGCGGGAGGGTCACAGATACGCAGTATTTT. This codes for CASSESSGRVTDTQYF.